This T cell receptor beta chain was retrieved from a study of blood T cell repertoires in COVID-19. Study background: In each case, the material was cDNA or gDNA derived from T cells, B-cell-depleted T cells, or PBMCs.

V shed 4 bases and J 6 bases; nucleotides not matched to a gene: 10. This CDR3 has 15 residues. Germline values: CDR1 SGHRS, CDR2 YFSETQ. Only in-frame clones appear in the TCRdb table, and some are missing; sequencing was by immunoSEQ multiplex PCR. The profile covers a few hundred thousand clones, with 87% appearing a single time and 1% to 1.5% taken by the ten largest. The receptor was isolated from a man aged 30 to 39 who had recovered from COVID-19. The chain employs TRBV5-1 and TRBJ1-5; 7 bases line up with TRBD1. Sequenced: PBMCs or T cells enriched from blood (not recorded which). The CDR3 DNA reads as TGCGCCAGCAGCCCGACAGGGATTTACGGTCAGCCCCAGCATTTT. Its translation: CASSPTGIYGQPQHF.